Listed here are 31 T cell receptor beta chains from one sample, sequenced in a study of blood T cell repertoires in COVID-19 (dated by TCRdb to between 2020 and 2021). Preparation of the library involved the immunoSEQ multiplex PCR assay. Sourced from immuneACCESS, this table was stored by TCRdb with only in-frame sequences that have V and J called. A share of the clones is absent; for the studies checked, an unresolved V gene accounts for under half, and the remainder has no known explanation. The sample yields some 250,000 clones; about 91% were counted once. The ten largest clones capture 1% to 1.5% of the sample. Sequencing was done on a sample of PBMCs or T cells enriched from blood (not recorded which). Source of these receptors: a human donor in a cohort exposed to, infected with or recovered from COVID-19 (not recorded which). The donor label of this sample is uncertain.

This chain uses TRBV28 with TRBJ2-3; possible D gene TRBD2, 7 bases. CDR1 is MDHEN and CDR2 is SYDVKM in the germline V gene. Trimming removed 7 bases from V and 3 bases from J, with 17 bases in between. CDR3 size: 15 residues. This CDR3 reads CASIITRGGTDTQYF. The CDR3 DNA is TGTGCCAGCATAATTACGAGGGGGGGAACAGATACGCAGTATTTT.

V usage is TRBV9 and J usage is TRBJ2-1; TRBD2 agrees at 12 bases. V gave up 0 bases and J gave up 7 bases; unmatched junction bases: 2. CDR3 size: 15 residues. From germline, CDR1 is SGDLS and CDR2 YYNGEE. CDR3 protein: CASSVALAGGNEQFF. The CDR3 nucleotides are TGTGCCAGCAGCGTAGCACTAGCGGGGGGTAATGAGCAGTTCTTC. The full variable domain, completed using reference TRBV9 and TRBJ2-1, is DSGVTQTPKHLITATGQRVTLRCSPRSGDLSVYWYQQSLDQGLQFLIQYYNGEERAKGNILERFSAQQFPDLHSELNLSSLELGDSALYFCASSVALAGGNEQFFGPGTRLTVL.

The chain employs TRBV9 and TRBJ2-7; 8 bases fit TRBD2. The CDR3 sequence is 16 residues long. Germline-derived CDR1 and CDR2 are SGDLS and YYNGEE. V was clipped by 4 bases and J by 6 bases; unmatched bases: 15. CDR3 bases: TGTGCCAGCAGCTCCCAGGGCGAGGGACTAGGAGGCGAGCAGTACTTC. Its protein product is CASSSQGEGLGGEQYF.

This chain connects TRBV14 to TRBJ2-7; D is ambiguous. The CDR3 loop spans 13 amino acids. Trimming took off 1 base at V and 5 bases at J, with 9 bases between the two ends. Per the germline V gene, CDR1 is SGHDN and CDR2 is FVKESK. In DNA form, the CDR3 reads TGTGCCAGCAGCCAAGTTAACAGCCACGAGCAGTACTTC. Translating gives CASSQVNSHEQYF.

This chain links TRBV19 with TRBJ2-2; D is unresolved. Germline V gene data show CDR1 as LNHDA and CDR2 as SQIVND (reference sequence). The ends were cut back, 3 bases at V and 1 base at J, with 6 bases in the middle. The CDR3 loop spans 14 amino acids. The CDR3 DNA is TGTGCCAGTAGTATCACGGGGAACACCGGGGAGCTGTTTTTT. Amino acid sequence: CASSITGNTGELFF.

V usage is TRBV12-3 or TRBV12-4 and J usage is TRBJ1-4; 7 bases are a match to TRBD1. This CDR3 contains 13 residues. With V trimmed by 9 bases and J by 6 bases, 7 bases remained unmatched. CDR3 sequence (DNA): TGTGCCAGTCATGGGGGGACAGATGAAAAACTGTTTTTT. As protein: CASHGGTDEKLFF.

The V and J genes are TRBV7-9 and TRBJ2-7; D is unresolved. This CDR3 contains 15 residues. V was clipped by 4 bases and J by 2 bases, with 15 bases between them. CDR1 SEHNR and CDR2 FQNEAQ come from the germline V gene (reference sequence). The DNA of the CDR3 is TGTGCCAGCAGCTCACCCGACACAACCGCCTACGAGCAGTACTTC. This sequence encodes CASSSPDTTAYEQYF. Full variable domain (remainder filled in from reference TRBV7-9 and TRBJ2-7): DTGVSQNPRHKITKRGQNVTFRCDPISEHNRLYWYRQTLGQGPEFLTYFQNEAQLEKSRLLSDRFSAERPKGSFSTLEIQRTEQGDSAMYLCASSSPDTTAYEQYFGPGTRLTVT.

The chain recombines TRBV5-6 with TRBJ2-5; TRBD1 might be the D (5 bases). The germline V and J ends were trimmed by 2 bases and 2 bases, with 10 bases remaining between them. Germline V gene sequence: CDR1 SGHDT, CDR2 YYEEEE. The length of the CDR3 is 14 residues. In DNA, the CDR3 is TGTGCCAGCAGCTTCGGACACCTTCAAGAGACCCAGTACTTC. Residues: CASSFGHLQETQYF.

This clone has more than one count but fewer than ten. The V and J genes are TRBV19 and TRBJ2-7, with no clear D. Germline V gene sequence: CDR1 LNHDA, CDR2 SQIVND (reference sequence). Trimming removed 4 bases at V and 2 bases at J, with 6 bases between. CDR3 size: 12 residues. The CDR3 region has the DNA TGTGCCAGTAGTAACGAGGCCTACGAGCAGTACTTC. It is translated as CASSNEAYEQYF.

J is TRBJ1-2 and V is TRBV7-2; 12 bases agree with TRBD1. CDR1 SGHTA and CDR2 FQGNSA come from the germline V gene. V was clipped by 1 base and J by 4 bases; unmatched bases: 10. The CDR3 runs to 18 residues. The CDR3 here is CASSLGPGQGASGYGYTF. CDR3 nucleotide sequence: TGTGCCAGCAGCTTAGGGCCGGGACAGGGGGCATCGGGCTATGGCTACACCTTC. The complete variable domain, with remaining parts taken from reference TRBV7-2 and TRBJ1-2, reads GAGVSQSPSNKVTEKGKDVELRCDPISGHTALYWYRQSLGQGLEFLIYFQGNSAPDKSGLPSDRFSAERTGGSVSTLTIQRTQQEDSAVYLCASSLGPGQGASGYGYTFGSGTRLTVV.

The chain uses TRBV6-5 and TRBJ1-6, with 8 bases matching TRBD1. The CDR3 spans 15 residues. V trimming: 5 bases; J trimming: 9 bases; junction bases outside the gene matches: 9. In germline, CDR1 is MNHEY, CDR2 SVGAGI. CDR3 DNA sequence: TGTGCCAGCAGTAAGGACAGGGAGAATAGTTCACCCCTCCACTTT. It is translated as CASSKDRENSSPLHF.

The V and J genes are TRBV6-6 and TRBJ1-1; TRBD1 agrees at 8 bases. This CDR3 has 15 residues. The J segment lost 1 base and the V segment lost 6 bases, leaving 7 bases of the junction unmatched. Germline assignment: CDR1 MNHNY and CDR2 SVGAGI (reference sequence). Here the CDR3 reads CASSHLQGANTEAFF. In DNA form, the CDR3 reads TGTGCCAGCAGCCATCTCCAGGGGGCGAACACTGAAGCTTTCTTT.

This chain connects TRBV7-9 to TRBJ1-2; D is unclear. The ends were cut back, 7 bases at V and 8 bases at J, with 17 bases in the middle. Germline V lookup: CDR1 SEHNR, CDR2 FQNEAQ (reference sequence). The CDR3 is made up of 13 amino acids. DNA for the CDR3: TGTGCCAGCACGGAACTCACTGCGTGGGGCTACACCTTC. Amino acids: CASTELTAWGYTF.

This sequence joins TRBV19 and TRBJ2-1, with TRBD2 as a possible D gene (6 bases). The CDR3 is made up of 16 amino acids. Germline loops: CDR1 LNHDA, CDR2 SQIVND (reference sequence). The V end lost 5 bases, the J end lost 3 bases, and 17 bases lay between the germline ends. Here the CDR3 DNA reads TGTGCCAGTAGTGCCCTCGGGGGTTCAGGCTACAATGAGCAGTTCTTC. Its translation is CASSALGGSGYNEQFF.

The chain is built from TRBV7-9 and TRBJ1-2; tentative D call: TRBD1 (6 bases). V was shortened by 0 bases and J by 6 bases, with 11 bases between the two germline ends. Germline CDR1 is SEHNR and CDR2 is FQNEAQ (reference sequence). This CDR3 is built from 14 residues. This CDR3 reads CASSLALGGHGYTF. For the CDR3, the DNA is TGTGCCAGCAGCTTAGCGCTCGGGGGGCATGGCTACACCTTC.

The chain combines TRBV9 with TRBJ1-1; D is perhaps TRBD1 (5 bases). Per germline, CDR1 SGDLS and CDR2 YYNGEE. Trimming shortened V by 4 bases and J by 1 base, and 14 bases separated the two germline ends. The CDR3 contains 15 residues. The CDR3 reads CASSSGDSRNTEAFF. The DNA for the CDR3 is TGTGCCAGCAGCTCAGGAGACAGCCGGAACACTGAAGCTTTCTTT. The full variable domain, completed using reference TRBV9 and TRBJ1-1, is DSGVTQTPKHLITATGQRVTLRCSPRSGDLSVYWYQQSLDQGLQFLIQYYNGEERAKGNILERFSAQQFPDLHSELNLSSLELGDSALYFCASSSGDSRNTEAFFGQGTRLTVV.

The V gene is TRBV24-1, the J gene TRBJ1-1; 9 positions agree with TRBD1. This CDR3 region has 12 residues. Germline V gene lookup returns CDR1 KGHDR and CDR2 SFDVKD. After removal of 12 bases from V and 7 bases from J, the junction contained 8 bases not matched to a gene. The CDR3 DNA follows: TGTGCCTTATGGACAGGGGACGTTGAAGCTTTCTTT. Its protein product is CALWTGDVEAFF.

V gene TRBV6-1 combines with J gene TRBJ2-3; a weak D match, TRBD1 (6 bases). From germline, CDR1 is MNHNS and CDR2 SASEGT. The V gene lost 2 bases and the J gene lost 2 bases, with 11 bases spanning the gap. The CDR3 covers 15 residues. The CDR3 loop reads CASSEPVGATDTQYF. CDR3 sequence (DNA): TGTGCCAGCAGTGAACCTGTGGGGGCCACAGATACGCAGTATTTT.

The V call is TRBV30, the J call TRBJ1-5; no reliable D call. The CDR3 is made up of 13 amino acids. Germline loops: CDR1 GTSNPN, CDR2 SVGIG (reference sequence). Trimming cost V 1 base and J 4 bases, with 8 bases left between them. The CDR3 DNA follows: TGTGCCTGGAGTGAAAGAGAGAATCAGCCCCAGCATTTT. It translates to CAWSERENQPQHF.

The chain combines TRBV18 with TRBJ2-5; D possibly corresponds to TRBD1 (5 bases). This CDR3 has 14 amino acids. The V end was cut by 3 bases, the J end by 2 bases, with 10 bases between. Per germline, CDR1 KGHSH and CDR2 LQKENI. The CDR3 sequence is CASSPQGGQETQYF. CDR3 nucleotide sequence: TGTGCCAGCTCACCCCAGGGTGGACAAGAGACCCAGTACTTC. Full variable domain (missing parts from reference TRBV18 and TRBJ2-5): NAGVMQNPRHLVRRRGQEARLRCSPMKGHSHVYWYRQLPEEGLKFMVYLQKENIIDESGMPKERFSAEFPKEGPSILRIQQVVRGDSAAYFCASSPQGGQETQYFGPGTRLLVL.

A few counts support this clone. The chain links TRBV25-1 to TRBJ1-1; D possibly corresponds to TRBD1 (6 bases). The V end lost 1 base, the J end lost 5 bases, and 11 bases lay between the germline ends. This CDR3 has 14 amino acids. From germline, CDR1 is MGHDK and CDR2 SYGVNS. The CDR3 here is CASSEWGGETEAFF. The CDR3 DNA sequence: TGTGCCAGCAGTGAATGGGGGGGCGAGACTGAAGCTTTCTTT.

V and J are TRBV5-1 and TRBJ1-1; D is unresolved. The CDR3 loop spans 13 amino acids. V lost 0 bases and J 5 bases, leaving 8 bases between the germline ends. CDR1 and CDR2 (germline): SGHRS, YFSETQ. CDR3 loop: CASSLDGGTEAFF. The CDR3 region has the DNA TGCGCCAGCAGCTTGGATGGAGGTACTGAAGCTTTCTTT.

This chain uses TRBV19 with TRBJ2-6, with D tentatively TRBD2 (5 bases). The V end was cut by 8 bases, the J end by 0 bases, with 8 bases between. The CDR3 runs 14 residues. Germline CDR1 LNHDA, CDR2 SQIVND (reference sequence). In DNA form, the CDR3 reads TGTGCCAGTTCTGCGGGCTCTGGGGCCAACGTCCTGACTTTC. This gives the protein CASSAGSGANVLTF.

The chain uses TRBV7-6 and TRBJ2-7, with D perhaps TRBD1 (5 bases). CDR3 length: 14 amino acids. The germline V gene encodes CDR1 SGHVS and CDR2 FNYEAQ. Trimming took 5 bases from V and 4 from J, leaving 15 bases between them. In nucleotides, the CDR3 is TGTGCCAGCAGCCCAGACAGCTTCTTATACGAGCAGTACTTC. Translated, it gives CASSPDSFLYEQYF. The variable domain in full, completed from reference TRBV7-6 and TRBJ2-7, reads GAGVSQSPRYKVTKRGQDVALRCDPISGHVSLYWYRQALGQGPEFLTYFNYEAQQDKSGLPNDRFSAERPEGSISTLTIQRTEQRDSAMYRCASSPDSFLYEQYFGPGTRLTVT.

This clone occurred once. This sequence joins TRBV19 and TRBJ2-7, with D maybe TRBD2 (6 bases). The CDR3 extends over 12 amino acids. The germline gives CDR1 LNHDA, CDR2 SQIVND (reference sequence). V gave up 3 bases and J gave up 6 bases, with 9 bases separating them. The CDR3 sequence is CASSMGGAEQYF. The CDR3 nucleotides are TGTGCCAGTAGTATGGGGGGTGCCGAGCAGTACTTC.

The chain recombines TRBV25-1 with TRBJ2-7; the D gene is possibly TRBD1 (5 bases). This CDR3 comprises 13 residues. CDR1 is MGHDK, CDR2 SYGVNS, per germline. Trimming took off 2 bases at V and 3 bases at J, with 8 bases between the two ends. The CDR3 is CASSEGADYEQYF. CDR3 in DNA: TGTGCCAGCAGTGAAGGGGCCGACTACGAGCAGTACTTC.

On this clone: An end of the junction differs from the germline gene, which may be a read error. This chain connects TRBV6-2 or TRBV6-3 to TRBJ1-4; D is unclear. The germline V gene has CDR1 MNHEY and CDR2 SVGEGT. This CDR3 has 13 amino acids. DNA of the CDR3: TGTGCCAGCAGGTACTTCGGAGGTGAAAAACTGTTTTTT. Its translation is CASRYFGGEKLFF.

This chain connects TRBV5-4 to TRBJ2-3; D gene unclear. With 2 bases removed from V and 2 bases from J, the gap between germline ends came to 3 bases. Germline loops: CDR1 SGHNT, CDR2 YYREEE (reference sequence). The CDR3 runs 12 residues. CDR3: CASSFYTDTQYF. CDR3 sequence (DNA): TGTGCCAGCAGCTTTTACACAGATACGCAGTATTTT.

The chain carries TRBV28 and TRBJ2-5; tentative D call: TRBD2 (5 bases). With 5 bases removed from V and 0 bases from J, the gap between germline ends came to 13 bases. The CDR3 loop spans 15 amino acids. Looked up from germline, CDR1 is MDHEN and CDR2 is SYDVKM. The CDR3 is CASSPRDTYQETQYF. CDR3 DNA sequence: TGTGCCAGCAGTCCCCGGGATACGTACCAAGAGACCCAGTACTTC.

The V call is TRBV4-2, the J call TRBJ2-7; TRBD1 agrees at 8 bases. Per germline, CDR1 LGHNA and CDR2 YNFKEQ. CDR3 length: 15 amino acids. The V segment lost 3 bases and the J segment 2 bases; nucleotides outside the gene matches: 6. CDR3 bases: TGTGCCAGCAGCCAGGCCGGACAGGGCCCCTACGAGCAGTACTTC. The encoded protein is CASSQAGQGPYEQYF.

This sequence joins TRBV2 and TRBJ1-4; D remains ambiguous. Trimming removed 4 bases at V and 0 bases at J, with 9 bases between. Germline CDR1 is SNHLY and CDR2 is FYNNEI. The length of the CDR3 is 15 residues. CDR3 DNA sequence: TGTGCCAGCAGTGGAGACATAGCAACTAATGAAAAACTGTTTTTT. It specifies CASSGDIATNEKLFF. The complete variable domain, with remaining parts taken from reference TRBV2 and TRBJ1-4, reads EPEVTQTPSHQVTQMGQEVILRCVPISNHLYFYWYRQILGQKVEFLVSFYNNEISEKSEIFDDQFSVERPDGSNFTLKIRSTKLEDSAMYFCASSGDIATNEKLFFGSGTQLSVL.